The 9 T cell receptor beta chains reported below all come from one sample, sequenced in a study of shared clonotypes between healthy human individuals. Repertoires were generated with immunoSEQ multiplex PCR, while TCRdb's copy carries only in-frame clones and drops some. This sample carries about 490,000 clones, about 79% of them seen once, and the ten largest clones take 13%. The sequencing input was PBMCs. These receptors all come from a woman aged 40 to 55 in good health. Some clones in this sample may be carry-over from other donors' samples.

V is TRBV15 and J is TRBJ1-3, with unresolved D. This CDR3 has 16 residues. Germline V gene data show CDR1 as LNHNV and CDR2 as YYDKDF (reference sequence). V was trimmed by 2 bases and J by 4 bases, leaving 15 bases between them. The CDR3 here is CATSRKDGRVGNTIYF. In nucleotides, the CDR3 is TGTGCCACCAGCAGAAAGGACGGGAGGGTAGGAAACACCATATATTTT.

The V gene is TRBV7-8, the J gene TRBJ1-1, with 10 bases matching TRBD1. The germline V gene encodes CDR1 SGHVS and CDR2 FQNEAQ. J gave up 7 bases and V 6 bases, and 5 bases lay outside the gene matches. This CDR3 comprises 13 residues. CDR3 in amino acids: CASRTGGAGEAFF. DNA for the CDR3: TGTGCCAGCAGGACAGGGGGCGCGGGTGAAGCTTTCTTT.

The genes are TRBV11-2 and TRBJ2-2; no clear D gene. Germline values: CDR1 SGHAT, CDR2 FQNNGV. The V gene lost 3 bases and the J gene lost 0 bases, with 11 bases spanning the gap. This CDR3 is 16 amino acids long. The CDR3 sequence: CASSFQRVANTGELFF. CDR3 coding DNA: TGTGCCAGCAGCTTTCAAAGGGTCGCGAACACCGGGGAGCTGTTTTTT.

This clone showed up just once. This chain links TRBV5-1 with TRBJ2-6; the D call may be TRBD1 or TRBD2 (5 bases each). V lost 4 bases and J lost 0, with 8 bases in between. Germline CDR1 is SGHRS and CDR2 is YFSETQ. This CDR3 contains 15 residues. This chain's CDR3 is CASSGDPSGANVLTF. In nucleotides, the CDR3 is TGCGCCAGCAGCGGGGACCCCTCTGGGGCCAACGTCCTGACTTTC.

V and J are TRBV21-1 and TRBJ2-5; TRBD1, the D gene given by the table, was not confirmed from the DNA. The end of the DNA fits TRBJ2-7 better, so the J call may be wrong. TRBV21-1 is tagged as a pseudogene. This CDR3 comprises 17 residues. Here the CDR3 reads CASSKYPGTGPHYEQYF. Written as DNA, the CDR3 is TGTGCCAGCAGCAAATACCCCGGGACAGGTCCCCACTACGAGCAGTACTTC.

V usage is TRBV6-1 and J usage is TRBJ2-2; D could derive from TRBD1 or TRBD2 (7 bases each). The CDR3 contains 14 residues. Germline CDR1 reads MNHNS; CDR2 reads SASEGT. The germline V and J ends were trimmed by 6 bases and 6 bases, with 14 bases remaining between them. CDR3 sequence reads: CASRAGQWPGELFF. CDR3 nucleotide sequence: TGTGCCAGCAGAGCGGGACAGTGGCCCGGGGAGCTGTTTTTT.

This clone was seen a single time. The chain employs TRBV28 and TRBJ1-2; D unresolved. The CDR3 loop spans 12 amino acids. The V gene lost 7 bases and the J gene lost 2 bases, with 8 bases spanning the gap. Germline CDR1 and CDR2: MDHEN and SYDVKM. For the CDR3, the DNA is TGTGCCAGCACCGGGTCCAACTATGGCTACACCTTC. Encoded protein: CASTGSNYGYTF.

The CDR3 DNA reads TGCGCCAGCAGTCAATCGTGCCCAGGGGTGGACGGTGATGAAGCTTTCTTT. It translates to CASSQSCPGVDGDEAFF. The rearrangement joins TRBV23-1 to TRBJ1-1; D is possibly TRBD1 (6 bases). TRBV23-1 carries the ORF label, with uncertain function. The CDR3 is 17 residues long. The V end lost 0 bases, the J end lost 7 bases, and 21 bases lay between the germline ends.

This chain uses TRBV4-1 with TRBJ2-1, with 7 bases aligning to TRBD2. Germline V CDR1 and CDR2: MGHRA, YSYEKL. Trimming removed 3 bases from V and 15 bases from J; junction bases left unmatched: 8. The CDR3 has 12 residues. The CDR3 region has the DNA TGCGCCAGCAGCCAGGAGAGCGGGGCGCGGTTCTTC. This sequence encodes CASSQESGARFF.